This entry is about one T cell receptor beta chain. This record comes from a study of shared clonotypes between healthy human individuals. V lost 5 bases and J lost 3, with 16 bases in between. Germline V lookup: CDR1 ENHRY, CDR2 SYGVKD. The CDR3 length is 15 residues. Profiled with immunoSEQ multiplex PCR; TCRdb holds only in-frame clones, not every one. Here the sample spans approximately 340,000 clones, around 67% being singletons. V usage is TRBV10-3 and J usage is TRBJ2-5; tentatively, D is TRBD2 (7 bases). Sequencing used memory CD4+ T cells sorted from blood. Subset of the sample: CD45RA-negative fraction. The clonotype comes from a man aged 25-45 years in good health. This CDR3 reads CAISTVRGGEETQYF. The CDR3, as DNA: TGTGCCATCAGTACGGTCAGGGGAGGGGAAGAGACCCAGTACTTC.